This T cell receptor (beta chain) was retrieved from a study of blood T cell repertoires in COVID-19. The wider study: Donors in the United States, Italy and Spain gave samples during acute or convalescent COVID-19. From T cells, B-cell-depleted T cells, or PBMCs came the material, which was cDNA or gDNA.

Here immunoSEQ multiplex PCR was the method, and the copy in TCRdb shows in-frame clones only, minus some. The sample has roughly 120,000 clones, 70% to 80% seen once. Germline values: CDR1 LGHDT, CDR2 YNNKEL (reference sequence). Trimming shortened V by 4 bases and J by 4 bases, and 16 bases separated the two germline ends. There are 15 residues in the CDR3. The chain has TRBV3-1 (or the pseudogene TRBV3-2) and TRBJ1-1; TRBD1 is a possible D gene (6 bases). This clonotype originated in a woman aged 55-69 years with acute or convalescent COVID-19. The sequenced sample consisted of peripheral blood. CDR3: CASSRRQGWFTEAFF. The CDR3, as DNA: TGTGCCAGCAGCCGACGTCAGGGGTGGTTCACTGAAGCTTTCTTT.